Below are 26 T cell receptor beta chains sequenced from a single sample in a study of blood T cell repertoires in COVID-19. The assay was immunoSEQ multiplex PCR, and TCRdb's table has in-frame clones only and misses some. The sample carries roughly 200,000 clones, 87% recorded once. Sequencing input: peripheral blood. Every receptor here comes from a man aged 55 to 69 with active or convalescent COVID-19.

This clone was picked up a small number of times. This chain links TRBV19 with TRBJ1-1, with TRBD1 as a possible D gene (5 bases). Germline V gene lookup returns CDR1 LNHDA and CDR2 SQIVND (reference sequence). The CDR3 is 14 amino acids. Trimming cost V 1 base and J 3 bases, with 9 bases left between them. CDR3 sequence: CASSIGREDTEAFF. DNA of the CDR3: TGTGCCAGTAGTATAGGCAGGGAGGACACTGAAGCTTTCTTT.

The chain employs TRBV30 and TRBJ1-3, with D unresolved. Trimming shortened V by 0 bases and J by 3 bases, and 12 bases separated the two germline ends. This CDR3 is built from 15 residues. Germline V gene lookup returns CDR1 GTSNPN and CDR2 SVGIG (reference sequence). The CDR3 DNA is TGTGCCTGGAGTGTAAGGAGGGCCCGTGGAAACACCATATATTTT. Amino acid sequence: CAWSVRRARGNTIYF.

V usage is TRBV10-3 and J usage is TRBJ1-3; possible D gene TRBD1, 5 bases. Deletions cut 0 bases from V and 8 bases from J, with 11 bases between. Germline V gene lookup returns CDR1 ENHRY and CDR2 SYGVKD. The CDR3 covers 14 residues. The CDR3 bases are TGTGCCATCAGTGAGTCAGGCAGGGTTGACACCATATATTTT. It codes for CAISESGRVDTIYF.

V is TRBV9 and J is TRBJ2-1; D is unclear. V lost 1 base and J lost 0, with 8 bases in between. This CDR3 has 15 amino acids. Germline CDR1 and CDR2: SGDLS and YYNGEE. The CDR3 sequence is CASSVSPSSYNEQFF. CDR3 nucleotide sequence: TGTGCCAGCAGCGTATCCCCCAGCTCCTACAATGAGCAGTTCTTC.

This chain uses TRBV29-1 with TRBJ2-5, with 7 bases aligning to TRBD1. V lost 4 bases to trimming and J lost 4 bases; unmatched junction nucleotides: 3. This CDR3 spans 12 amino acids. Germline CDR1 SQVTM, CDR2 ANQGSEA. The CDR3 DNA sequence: TGCAGCGTTGTAACAGGGGTAGAGACCCAGTACTTC. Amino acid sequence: CSVVTGVETQYF.

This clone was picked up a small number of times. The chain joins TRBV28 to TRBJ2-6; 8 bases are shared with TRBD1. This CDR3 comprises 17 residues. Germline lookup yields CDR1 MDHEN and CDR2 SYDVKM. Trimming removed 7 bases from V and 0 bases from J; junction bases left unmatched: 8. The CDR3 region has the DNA TGTGCCAGCAAAGGACAGGGTGGGTTCTCTGGGGCCAACGTCCTGACTTTC. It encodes CASKGQGGFSGANVLTF. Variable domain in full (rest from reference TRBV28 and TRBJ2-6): DVKVTQSSRYLVKRTGEKVFLECVQDMDHENMFWYRQDPGLGLRLIYFSYDVKMKEKGDIPEGYSVSREKKERFSLILESASTNQTSMYLCASKGQGGFSGANVLTFGAGSRLTVL.

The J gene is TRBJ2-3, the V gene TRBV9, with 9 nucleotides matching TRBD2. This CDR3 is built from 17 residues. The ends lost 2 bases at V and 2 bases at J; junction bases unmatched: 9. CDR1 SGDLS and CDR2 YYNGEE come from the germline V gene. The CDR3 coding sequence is TGTGCCAGCAGCGTCCCCCAGGCGGGGGGGATCACAGATACGCAGTATTTT. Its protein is CASSVPQAGGITDTQYF.

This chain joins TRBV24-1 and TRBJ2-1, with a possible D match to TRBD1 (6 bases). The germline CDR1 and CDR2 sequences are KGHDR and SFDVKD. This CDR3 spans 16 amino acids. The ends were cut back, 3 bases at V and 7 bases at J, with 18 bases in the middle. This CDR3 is CATSDREGTLNNEQFF. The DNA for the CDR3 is TGTGCCACCAGTGATCGCGAGGGGACACTGAATAATGAGCAGTTCTTC.

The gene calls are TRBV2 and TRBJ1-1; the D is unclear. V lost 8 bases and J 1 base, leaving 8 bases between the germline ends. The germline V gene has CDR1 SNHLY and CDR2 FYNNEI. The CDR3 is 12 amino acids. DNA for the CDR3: TGTGCCAGCTTCGAGCGGAACACTGAAGCTTTCTTT. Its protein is CASFERNTEAFF.

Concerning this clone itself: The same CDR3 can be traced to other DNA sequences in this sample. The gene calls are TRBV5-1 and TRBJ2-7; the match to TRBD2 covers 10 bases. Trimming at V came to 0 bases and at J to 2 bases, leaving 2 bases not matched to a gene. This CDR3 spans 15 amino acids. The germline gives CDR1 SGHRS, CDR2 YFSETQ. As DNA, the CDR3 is TGCGCCAGCAGCTTGGGCCTAGCGGGGGCCTACGAGCAGTACTTC. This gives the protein CASSLGLAGAYEQYF.

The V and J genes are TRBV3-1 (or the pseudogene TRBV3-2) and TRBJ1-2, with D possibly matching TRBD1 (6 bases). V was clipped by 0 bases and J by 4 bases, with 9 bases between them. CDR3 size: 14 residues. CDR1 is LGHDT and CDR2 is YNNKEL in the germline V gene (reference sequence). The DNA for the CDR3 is TGTGCCAGCAGCCAAGACAGGGGTGGCTATGGCTACACCTTC. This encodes CASSQDRGGYGYTF.

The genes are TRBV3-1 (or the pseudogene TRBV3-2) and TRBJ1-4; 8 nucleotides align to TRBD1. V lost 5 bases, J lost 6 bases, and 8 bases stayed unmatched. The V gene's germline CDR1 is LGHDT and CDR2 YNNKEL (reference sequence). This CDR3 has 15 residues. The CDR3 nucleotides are TGTGCCAGCAGCGGGTTACGGACAGGGCATGAAAAACTGTTTTTT. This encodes CASSGLRTGHEKLFF.

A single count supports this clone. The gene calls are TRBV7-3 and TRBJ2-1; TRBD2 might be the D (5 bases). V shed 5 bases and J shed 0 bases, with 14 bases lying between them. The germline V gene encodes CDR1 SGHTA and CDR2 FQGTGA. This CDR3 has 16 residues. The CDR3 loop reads CASSTRLSDSYNEQFF. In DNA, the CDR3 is TGTGCCAGCAGCACCAGACTATCGGACTCCTACAATGAGCAGTTCTTC. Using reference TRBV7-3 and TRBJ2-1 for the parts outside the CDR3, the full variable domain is GAGVSQTPSNKVTEKGKYVELRCDPISGHTALYWYRQSLGQGPEFLIYFQGTGAADDSGLPNDRFFAVRPEGSVSTLKIQRTERGDSAVYLCASSTRLSDSYNEQFFGPGTRLTVL.

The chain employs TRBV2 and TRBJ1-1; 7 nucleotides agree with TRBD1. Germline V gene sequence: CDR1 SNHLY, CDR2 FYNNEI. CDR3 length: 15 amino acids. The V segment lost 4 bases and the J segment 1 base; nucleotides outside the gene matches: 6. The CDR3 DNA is TGTGCCAGCAGTGTTCAGGGGGTGGGGAACACTGAAGCTTTCTTT. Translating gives CASSVQGVGNTEAFF. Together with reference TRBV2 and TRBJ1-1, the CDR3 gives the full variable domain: EPEVTQTPSHQVTQMGQEVILRCVPISNHLYFYWYRQILGQKVEFLVSFYNNEISEKSEIFDDQFSVERPDGSNFTLKIRSTKLEDSAMYFCASSVQGVGNTEAFFGQGTRLTVV.

The CDR3 region has the DNA TGTGCCAGCAGCTTGACAGGGGATCTCCACTTT. Amino acids: CASSLTGDLHF. The rearrangement joins TRBV5-5 to TRBJ1-6; TRBD1 matches 7 bases. Trimming removed 1 base from V and 16 bases from J; junction bases left unmatched: 2. This CDR3 contains 11 residues. Germline values: CDR1 SGHKS, CDR2 YYEKEE (reference sequence).

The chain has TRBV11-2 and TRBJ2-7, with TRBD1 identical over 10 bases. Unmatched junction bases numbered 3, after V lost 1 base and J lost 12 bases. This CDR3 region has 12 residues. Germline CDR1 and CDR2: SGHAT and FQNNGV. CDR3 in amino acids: CASSLGQGARYF. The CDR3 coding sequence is TGTGCCAGCAGCTTAGGACAGGGGGCGAGGTACTTC.

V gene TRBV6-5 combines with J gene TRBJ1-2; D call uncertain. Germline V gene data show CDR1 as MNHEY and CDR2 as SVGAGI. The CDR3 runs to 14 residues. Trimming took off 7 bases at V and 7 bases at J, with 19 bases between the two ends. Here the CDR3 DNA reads TGTGCCAGCATGATAGAGGCGGTCCTTTCTGGCTACACCTTC. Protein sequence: CASMIEAVLSGYTF.

DNA of the CDR3: TGTGCCAGCAGCCAAAGACAGGGTTTCTACGAGCAGTACTTC. Translation gives CASSQRQGFYEQYF. The rearrangement joins TRBV3-1 (or the pseudogene TRBV3-2) to TRBJ2-7, with 7 bases matching TRBD1. The CDR3 sequence is 14 residues long. CDR1 and CDR2 (germline): LGHDT, YNNKEL (reference sequence). With V trimmed by 2 bases and J by 3 bases, 4 bases remained unmatched.

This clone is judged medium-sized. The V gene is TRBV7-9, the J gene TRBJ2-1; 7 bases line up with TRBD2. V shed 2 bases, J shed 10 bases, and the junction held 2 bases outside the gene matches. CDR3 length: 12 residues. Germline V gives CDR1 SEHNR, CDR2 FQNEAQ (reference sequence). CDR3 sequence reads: CASSLWEGEQFF. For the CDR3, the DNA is TGTGCCAGCAGCTTATGGGAGGGGGAGCAGTTCTTC.

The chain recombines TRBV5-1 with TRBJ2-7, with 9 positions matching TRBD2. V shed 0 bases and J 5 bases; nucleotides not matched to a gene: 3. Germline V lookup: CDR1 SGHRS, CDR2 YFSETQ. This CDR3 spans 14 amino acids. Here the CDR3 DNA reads TGCGCCAGCAGCTTGGGGTTAGCGGGGGACGAGCAGTACTTC. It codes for CASSLGLAGDEQYF.

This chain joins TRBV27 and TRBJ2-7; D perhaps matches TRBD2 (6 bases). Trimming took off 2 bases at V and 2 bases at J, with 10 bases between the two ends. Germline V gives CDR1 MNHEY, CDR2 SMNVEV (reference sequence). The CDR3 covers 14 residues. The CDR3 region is CASSLRWEAYEQYF. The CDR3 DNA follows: TGTGCCAGCAGTTTAAGATGGGAGGCCTACGAGCAGTACTTC.

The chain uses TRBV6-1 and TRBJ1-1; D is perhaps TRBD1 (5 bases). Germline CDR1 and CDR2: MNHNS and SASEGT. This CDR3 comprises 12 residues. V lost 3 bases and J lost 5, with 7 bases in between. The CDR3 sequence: CASSEYRTEAFF. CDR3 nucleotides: TGTGCCAGCAGTGAGTACAGGACTGAAGCTTTCTTT.

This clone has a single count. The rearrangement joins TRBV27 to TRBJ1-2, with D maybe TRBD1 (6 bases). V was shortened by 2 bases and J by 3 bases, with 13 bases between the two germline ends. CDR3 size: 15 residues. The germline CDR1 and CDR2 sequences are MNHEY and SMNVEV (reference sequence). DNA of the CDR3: TGTGCCAGCAGTTTAGTTGGCAGGGGAGACTATGGCTACACCTTC. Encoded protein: CASSLVGRGDYGYTF.

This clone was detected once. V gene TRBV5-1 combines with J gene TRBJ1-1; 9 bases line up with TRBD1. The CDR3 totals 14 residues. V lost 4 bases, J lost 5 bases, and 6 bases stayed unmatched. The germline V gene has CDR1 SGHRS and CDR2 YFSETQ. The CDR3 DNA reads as TGCGCCAGCAGCGGACAGGGGTGGGGGACTGAAGCTTTCTTT. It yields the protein CASSGQGWGTEAFF.

The CDR3 reads CASSVTGTPEGEQYF. The CDR3 DNA is TGTGCCAGCAGCGTCACCGGGACTCCCGAAGGCGAGCAGTACTTC. J is TRBJ2-7 and V is TRBV7-2; weak D call: TRBD2 (6 bases). Between the trimmed V and J ends, which lost 5 bases and 6 bases, there was a span of 20 bases. CDR3 length equals 15 residues. The germline V gene has CDR1 SGHTA and CDR2 FQGNSA.

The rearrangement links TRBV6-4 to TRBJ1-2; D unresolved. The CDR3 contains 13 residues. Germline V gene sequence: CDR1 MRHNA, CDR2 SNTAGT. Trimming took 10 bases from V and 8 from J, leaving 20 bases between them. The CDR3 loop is CATCYIEGGGYTF. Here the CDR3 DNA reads TGTGCCACTTGTTATATCGAGGGCGGAGGCTACACCTTC.